This T cell receptor (beta chain) was sequenced during a study of spatial heterogeneity in lung cancer. This sample's time point: sample taken at primary tumor resection. All TCR cDNA molecules were individually tagged with a unique molecular identifier. TCRdb independently ran MiXCR on the 5' RACE reads; one entry per CDR3 protein. The sample has 35,000 to 45,000 distinct CDR3 sequences, 6.5% to 9% seen once; the top ten hold 29%. V gave up 4 bases and J gave up 8 bases, with 17 bases separating them. Germline V lookup: CDR1 ENHRY, CDR2 SYGVKD. The CDR3 has 14 amino acids. This clonotype was seen at least ten times.

This chain joins TRBV10-3 and TRBJ1-2; the D gene is possibly TRBD1 (6 bases). Sequencing was performed on PBMCs, taken at surgery. This TCR was recovered from a female donor with early-stage non-small cell lung cancer. For the CDR3, the DNA is TGTGCCATCAGTGCGCCGGGACAACTAACGGGCTACACCTTC. It codes for CAISAPGQLTGYTF.